These T cell receptor beta chains were read from a single sample in a study of blood T cells in healthy people across ages. TCRdb redid the calling of the 5' RACE reads with MiXCR, one entry per CDR3 protein. The data hold 1.5 million to 1.8 million distinct CDR3 sequences, with roughly 43% observed a single time. Source material: blood. These receptor sequences come from a woman under 30 in good health. Each CDR3 is given with its conserved first and last residue. Fields, in order: clone size, J gene, V gene, D gene, CDR3 protein, CDR3 DNA. D genes are given only for firm matches. For some rows the clone size is stated as once, few or many, or as a class when expanded; others skip it.

clone_size: .; j_call: TRBJ1-5; v_call: TRBV12-3/TRBV12-4; d_call: .; cdr3_aa: CASSLSSYSNQPQHF; cdr3_nt: TGTGCCAGCAGTTTAAGTAGTTATAGCAATCAGCCCCAGCATTTT
clone_size: .; j_call: TRBJ2-5; v_call: TRBV20-1; d_call: .; cdr3_aa: CSAIRETQYF; cdr3_nt: TGCAGTGCTATCCGGGAGACCCAGTACTTC
clone_size: .; j_call: TRBJ2-1; v_call: TRBV7-6; d_call: TRBD2; cdr3_aa: CASSFSAGGPGEQFF; cdr3_nt: TGTGCCAGCAGCTTTTCAGCGGGGGGACCAGGAGAGCAGTTCTTC
clone_size: .; j_call: TRBJ2-5; v_call: TRBV20-1; d_call: .; cdr3_aa: CSARGGFGETQYF; cdr3_nt: TGCAGTGCTAGAGGCGGGTTTGGAGAGACCCAGTACTTC
clone_size: .; j_call: TRBJ2-5; v_call: TRBV12-3/TRBV12-4; d_call: TRBD1; cdr3_aa: CASSGYRGVETQYF; cdr3_nt: TGTGCCAGCAGTGGTTACAGGGGTGTGGAGACCCAGTACTTC
clone_size: .; j_call: TRBJ1-5; v_call: TRBV20-1; d_call: .; cdr3_aa: CSARGRSGSQPQHF; cdr3_nt: TGCAGTGCTAGAGGAAGGTCGGGGAGTCAGCCCCAGCATTTT
clone_size: few; j_call: TRBJ1-6; v_call: TRBV5-1; d_call: TRBD1; cdr3_aa: CASRSSPFSRDSNSPLHF; cdr3_nt: TGCGCCAGCAGAAGTTCTCCTTTCTCCCGGGACAGCAATTCACCCCTCCACTTT
clone_size: .; j_call: TRBJ2-7; v_call: TRBV7-2; d_call: .; cdr3_aa: CASSLLGACEQYF; cdr3_nt: TGTGCCAGCAGCTTACTGGGGGCTTGCGAGCAGTACTTC
clone_size: .; j_call: TRBJ2-1; v_call: TRBV9; d_call: TRBD1; cdr3_aa: CASSATGISYNEQFF; cdr3_nt: TGTGCCAGCAGCGCGACAGGGATCTCCTACAATGAGCAGTTCTTC
clone_size: .; j_call: TRBJ2-7; v_call: TRBV6-5; d_call: .; cdr3_aa: CASSYRRQGRNEQYF; cdr3_nt: TGTGCCAGCAGTTACCGTCGCCAGGGTCGGAACGAGCAGTACTTC
clone_size: .; j_call: TRBJ2-7; v_call: TRBV14; d_call: .; cdr3_aa: CAGSQALEQYF; cdr3_nt: TGTGCCGGCAGCCAGGCCCTCGAGCAGTACTTC
clone_size: once; j_call: TRBJ1-1; v_call: TRBV20-1; d_call: .; cdr3_aa: CSAREDTNTEAFF; cdr3_nt: TGCAGTGCTAGAGAGGACACTAACACTGAAGCTTTCTTT
clone_size: .; j_call: TRBJ2-1; v_call: TRBV27; d_call: .; cdr3_aa: CASSFSRAGGDEQFF; cdr3_nt: TGTGCCAGCAGTTTCAGCAGGGCGGGCGGCGATGAGCAGTTCTTC
clone_size: .; j_call: TRBJ2-7; v_call: TRBV7-2; d_call: TRBD2; cdr3_aa: CASSSRLAGDNEQYF; cdr3_nt: TGTGCCAGCAGCTCCCGACTAGCGGGAGATAACGAGCAGTACTTC
clone_size: few; j_call: TRBJ2-1; v_call: TRBV28; d_call: TRBD2; cdr3_aa: CASSLLGTSIYEQFF; cdr3_nt: TGTGCCAGCAGTTTATTGGGGACTAGCATCTATGAGCAGTTCTTC
clone_size: few; j_call: TRBJ2-5; v_call: TRBV20-1; d_call: TRBD2; cdr3_aa: CSATGTSGTQGTQYF; cdr3_nt: TGCAGTGCTACGGGGACTAGCGGGACCCAAGGGACCCAGTACTTC
clone_size: .; j_call: TRBJ1-2; v_call: TRBV11-2; d_call: TRBD1; cdr3_aa: CASSAPGDRVLFGYTF; cdr3_nt: TGTGCCAGCAGCGCTCCGGGCGACAGGGTTCTCTTTGGCTACACCTTC
clone_size: .; j_call: TRBJ1-1; v_call: TRBV2; d_call: TRBD1; cdr3_aa: CASSPQGAILNTEAFF; cdr3_nt: TGTGCCAGCAGTCCACAGGGGGCGATTTTGAACACTGAAGCTTTCTTT
clone_size: few; j_call: TRBJ1-1; v_call: TRBV10-3; d_call: .; cdr3_aa: CAISESGGDTEAFF; cdr3_nt: TGTGCCATCAGTGAATCGGGAGGGGACACTGAAGCTTTCTTT
clone_size: few; j_call: TRBJ2-1; v_call: TRBV7-2; d_call: .; cdr3_aa: CASSSGKGHNEQFF; cdr3_nt: TGTGCCAGCAGCTCCGGGAAGGGGCACAATGAGCAGTTCTTC
clone_size: few; j_call: TRBJ1-2; v_call: TRBV18; d_call: TRBD1; cdr3_aa: CASSPTTGDYGYTF; cdr3_nt: TGTGCCAGCTCACCAACGACAGGGGACTATGGCTACACCTTC
clone_size: .; j_call: TRBJ2-2; v_call: TRBV6-5; d_call: TRBD1; cdr3_aa: CASSYFTGGSTGELFF; cdr3_nt: TGTGCCAGCAGTTACTTCACAGGGGGCTCAACCGGGGAGCTGTTTTTT
clone_size: .; j_call: TRBJ1-1; v_call: TRBV7-2; d_call: .; cdr3_aa: CASSHGGPNTEAFF; cdr3_nt: TGTGCCAGCAGCCACGGGGGGCCGAACACTGAAGCTTTCTTT
clone_size: few; j_call: TRBJ2-4; v_call: TRBV4-3; d_call: TRBD1; cdr3_aa: CASGLTGYRDIQYF; cdr3_nt: TGCGCCAGCGGTTTGACAGGGTATAGAGACATTCAGTACTTC
clone_size: many; j_call: TRBJ2-1; v_call: TRBV20-1; d_call: TRBD2; cdr3_aa: CSVPGLADNEQFF; cdr3_nt: TGCAGTGTACCGGGACTAGCAGACAATGAGCAGTTCTTC
clone_size: .; j_call: TRBJ2-1; v_call: TRBV5-1; d_call: .; cdr3_aa: CASSLGTQIDEQFF; cdr3_nt: TGCGCCAGCAGCTTGGGGACCCAAATTGATGAGCAGTTCTTC